These 21 T cell receptor beta chains share one sample of origin, sequenced in a study of cytomegalovirus exposure and HLA in healthy donors. Assay: immunoSEQ multiplex PCR; the TCRdb copy retains only in-frame clones and omits some. In the table there are roughly 56,000 clones, over 75% of which are singletons. Sequenced sample: PBMCs. The receptors were sampled from a woman aged 25 to 39 in good health and CMV-seronegative.

The genes are TRBV10-2 and TRBJ1-1, with D uncertain. V lost 7 bases and J lost 1, with 13 bases in between. The V gene's germline CDR1 is WSHSY and CDR2 SAAADI. The CDR3 runs to 14 residues. The CDR3 nucleotides are TGCGCCAGCAATATCGGGGTTCCGAACACTGAAGCTTTCTTT. Translating it yields CASNIGVPNTEAFF.

The CDR3 DNA follows: TGTGCCAGCAGAAATCGGGGCGGGGCGGCTAATGAAAAACTGTTTTTT. It codes for CASRNRGGAANEKLFF. The chain carries TRBV27 and TRBJ1-4; D is possibly TRBD1 (5 bases). The CDR3 covers 16 residues. V was trimmed by 6 bases and J by 3 bases, leaving 17 bases between them. Germline values: CDR1 MNHEY, CDR2 SMNVEV (reference sequence).

The J gene is TRBJ2-1, the V gene TRBV7-3; TRBD2 agrees at 12 bases. CDR3 length: 16 amino acids. Germline V gene sequence: CDR1 SGHTA, CDR2 FQGTGA. The J segment lost 7 bases and the V segment lost 3 bases, leaving 7 bases of the junction unmatched. The CDR3: CASSLRLAGGENEQFF. The CDR3 DNA reads TGTGCCAGCAGCTTGAGGCTAGCGGGAGGGGAGAATGAGCAGTTCTTC.

The gene calls are TRBV9 and TRBJ1-1; 8 positions agree with TRBD1. The J segment lost 1 base and the V segment lost 2 bases, leaving 16 bases of the junction unmatched. Germline loops: CDR1 SGDLS, CDR2 YYNGEE. The CDR3 sequence is 19 residues long. CDR3 protein: CASSVDQSDRGLGNTEAFF. Here the CDR3 DNA reads TGTGCCAGCAGCGTGGACCAAAGTGACAGGGGATTAGGGAACACTGAAGCTTTCTTT.

This clone has a single count. The J gene is TRBJ2-5, the V gene TRBV6-5; 9 bases map to TRBD1. Germline V gene sequence: CDR1 MNHEY, CDR2 SVGAGI. This CDR3 comprises 14 residues. J gave up 5 bases and V 6 bases, and 7 bases lay outside the gene matches. CDR3 region: CASSRGTGMETQYF. Written as DNA, the CDR3 is TGTGCCAGCAGCCGGGGGACAGGGATGGAGACCCAGTACTTC.

The rearrangement uses TRBV19 and TRBJ1-1, with D maybe TRBD1 (5 bases). CDR3 size: 15 residues. The germline gives CDR1 LNHDA, CDR2 SQIVND (reference sequence). Trimming shortened V by 0 bases and J by 11 bases, and 19 bases separated the two germline ends. Here the CDR3 DNA reads TGTGCCAGTAGTATAGATTCTTTGGCGGGGACGGGGGCTTTCTTT. This encodes CASSIDSLAGTGAFF.

The V and J genes are TRBV14 and TRBJ2-1, with 8 bases that match TRBD2. V trimming: 4 bases; J trimming: 8 bases; junction bases outside the gene matches: 16. The CDR3 runs to 17 residues. Germline values: CDR1 SGHDN, CDR2 FVKESK. CDR3 loop: CASSLMSGSAPGDEQFF. The CDR3 DNA sequence: TGTGCCAGCAGCCTAATGAGCGGGAGTGCCCCTGGGGATGAGCAGTTCTTC.

In this sample, this clone turned up once. V is TRBV18 and J is TRBJ2-3; 9 bases are a match to TRBD1. V shed 3 bases and J 1 base; nucleotides not matched to a gene: 2. The germline V gene encodes CDR1 KGHSH and CDR2 LQKENI. This CDR3 has 15 residues. This CDR3 is CASSPNRGRTDTQYF. The CDR3 coding sequence is TGTGCCAGCTCACCTAACAGGGGGCGCACAGATACGCAGTATTTT. The variable domain in full, with the rest retrieved from reference TRBV18 and TRBJ2-3, is NAGVMQNPRHLVRRRGQEARLRCSPMKGHSHVYWYRQLPEEGLKFMVYLQKENIIDESGMPKERFSAEFPKEGPSILRIQQVVRGDSAAYFCASSPNRGRTDTQYFGPGTRLTVL.

The chain carries TRBV5-6 and TRBJ2-7; no clear D. CDR3 size: 11 residues. V was shortened by 2 bases and J by 6 bases, with 6 bases between the two germline ends. The germline gives CDR1 SGHDT, CDR2 YYEEEE. The CDR3 sequence is CASSLSVEQYF. DNA of the CDR3: TGTGCCAGCAGCTTATCCGTCGAGCAGTACTTC.

This chain links TRBV5-1 with TRBJ1-4; 11 nucleotides agree with TRBD1. Germline V gene lookup returns CDR1 SGHRS and CDR2 YFSETQ. The CDR3 contains 18 residues. After removal of 4 bases from V and 0 bases from J, the junction contained 8 bases not matched to a gene. This CDR3 reads CASSPRTGGPPTNEKLFF. DNA of the CDR3: TGCGCCAGCAGCCCCAGGACAGGGGGCCCGCCAACTAATGAAAAACTGTTTTTT.

The chain links TRBV19 to TRBJ2-7, with 12 bases matching TRBD2. The germline V gene encodes CDR1 LNHDA and CDR2 SQIVND (reference sequence). Trimming took 6 bases from V and 2 from J; bases not matched to a gene: 5. This CDR3 has 15 residues. The CDR3 sequence: CASSPTSGGTYEQYF. CDR3 in DNA: TGTGCCAGTAGCCCCACTAGCGGGGGGACCTACGAGCAGTACTTC.

The chain uses TRBV11-1 and TRBJ1-1; no firm D call. Per germline, CDR1 SGHAT and CDR2 FQDESV (reference sequence). This CDR3 has 13 residues. V was trimmed by 5 bases and J by 2 bases, leaving 9 bases between them. Written as DNA, the CDR3 is TGTGCCAGCAGCCTGACTCAAAACACTGAAGCTTTCTTT. Its translation is CASSLTQNTEAFF.

J is TRBJ2-3 and V is TRBV5-6; D is undetermined. The germline V gene has CDR1 SGHDT and CDR2 YYEEEE. This CDR3 has 13 residues. V lost 3 bases and J 0 bases, leaving 5 bases between the germline ends. The CDR3 DNA sequence: TGTGCCAGCAGCTCCAGTAGCACAGATACGCAGTATTTT. Amino acids: CASSSSSTDTQYF. The full variable domain, its missing parts supplied by reference TRBV5-6 and TRBJ2-3, is DAGVTQSPTHLIKTRGQQVTLRCSPKSGHDTVSWYQQALGQGPQFIFQYYEEEERQRGNFPDRFSGHQFPNYSSELNVNALLLGDSALYLCASSSSSTDTQYFGPGTRLTVL.

CDR3 nucleotides: TGTGCCAGCAGCTTCAGGGGAAGGTACGAGCAGTACTTC. Translating gives CASSFRGRYEQYF. This chain joins TRBV7-9 and TRBJ2-7; D perhaps matches TRBD1 (6 bases). The germline CDR1 and CDR2 sequences are SEHNR and FQNEAQ (reference sequence). This CDR3 has 13 amino acids. Trimming took 3 bases from V and 4 from J, leaving 10 bases between them. Full variable domain (rest looked up from reference TRBV7-9 and TRBJ2-7): DTGVSQNPRHKITKRGQNVTFRCDPISEHNRLYWYRQTLGQGPEFLTYFQNEAQLEKSRLLSDRFSAERPKGSFSTLEIQRTEQGDSAMYLCASSFRGRYEQYFGPGTRLTVT.

This rearrangement joins TRBV12-5 to TRBJ2-5; 8 bases are a match to TRBD2. CDR3 length: 16 amino acids. Germline V lookup: CDR1 LGHNT, CDR2 FRNRAP. J was trimmed by 4 bases and V by 8 bases; bases with no gene match: 15. The CDR3 DNA sequence: TGTGCTAGTATAATGAAAGGAGCGGGAGAGATAGAGACCCAGTACTTC. Translation: CASIMKGAGEIETQYF.

This clone was seen once. V is TRBV11-3 and J is TRBJ2-7; 10 bases line up with TRBD2. This CDR3 region has 15 residues. The V segment lost 4 bases and the J segment 2 bases; nucleotides outside the gene matches: 5. Germline values: CDR1 SGHNT, CDR2 YENEEA. Here the CDR3 DNA reads TGTGCCAGCAGCTCTGCTAGCGGGAGAACCTACGAGCAGTACTTC. Its translation: CASSSASGRTYEQYF.

The CDR3 here is CASSGRDRGIGFGYTF. The CDR3 DNA sequence: TGTGCCAGCAGCGGCCGGGACAGGGGGATCGGCTTTGGCTACACCTTC. The rearrangement uses TRBV5-4 and TRBJ1-2, with TRBD1 identical over 11 bases. Germline trimming cut 4 bases from V and 7 bases from J; bases unmatched to any gene: 12. The CDR3 is 16 residues long. In germline, CDR1 is SGHNT, CDR2 YYREEE (reference sequence).

CDR3 amino acids: CASSLGTSGSTDTQYF. CDR3 DNA: TGTGCCAGCAGCTTGGGGACTAGCGGGAGCACAGATACGCAGTATTTT. This rearrangement joins TRBV5-4 to TRBJ2-3; 11 positions match TRBD2. V lost 0 bases and J lost 0; bases outside the gene matches: 0. The CDR3 runs to 16 residues. Germline assignment: CDR1 SGHNT and CDR2 YYREEE (reference sequence).

The rearrangement joins TRBV19 to TRBJ2-3, with 9 bases lining up with TRBD2. Trimming removed 4 bases from V and 2 bases from J; junction bases left unmatched: 10. The CDR3 contains 17 residues. The germline gives CDR1 LNHDA, CDR2 SQIVND (reference sequence). The CDR3 DNA sequence: TGTGCCAGTAGTAAAGGACTAGCGAGTTTGCACACAGATACGCAGTATTTT. It is translated as CASSKGLASLHTDTQYF.

DNA of the CDR3: TGTGCCAGCAGCGACAGGGTACGGAGAGAGACCCAGTACTTC. Amino acid sequence: CASSDRVRRETQYF. The V gene is TRBV27, the J gene TRBJ2-5; the match to TRBD1 covers 7 bases. CDR1 is MNHEY and CDR2 is SMNVEV in the germline V gene (reference sequence). The ends lost 6 bases at V and 4 bases at J; junction bases unmatched: 8. This CDR3 is built from 14 residues.

Concerning this clone itself: One end of the junction varies from germline; a read error may be responsible. J is TRBJ2-5 and V is TRBV7-7; 7 bases align to TRBD2. The CDR3 is 15 amino acids. The V gene's germline CDR1 is SSHAT and CDR2 FNYEAQ (reference sequence). The CDR3 here is CASSLGLGTQETQYF. The CDR3 coding sequence is TGTGCTAGCAGCTTAGGACTAGGTACACAAGAGACCCAGTACTTC.